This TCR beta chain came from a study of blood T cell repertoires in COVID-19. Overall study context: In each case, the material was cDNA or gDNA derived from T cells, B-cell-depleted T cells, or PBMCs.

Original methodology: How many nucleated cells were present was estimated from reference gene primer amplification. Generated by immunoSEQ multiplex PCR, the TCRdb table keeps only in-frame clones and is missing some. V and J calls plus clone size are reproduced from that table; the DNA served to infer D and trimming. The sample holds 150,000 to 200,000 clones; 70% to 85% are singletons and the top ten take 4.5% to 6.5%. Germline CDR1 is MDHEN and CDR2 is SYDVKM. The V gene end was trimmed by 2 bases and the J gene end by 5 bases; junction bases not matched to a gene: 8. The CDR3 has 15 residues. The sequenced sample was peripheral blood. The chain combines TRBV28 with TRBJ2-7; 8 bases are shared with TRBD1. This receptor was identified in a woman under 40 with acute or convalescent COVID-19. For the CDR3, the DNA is TGTGCCAGCAGTTTAGTACGGACAGGGATCCACGAGCAGTACTTC. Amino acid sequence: CASSLVRTGIHEQYF.